These 17 T cell receptor beta chains were all obtained from the same sample, sequenced in a study of regulatory T cells in long-lasting Graves disease. According to the study, TCR beta libraries were built with iRepertoire HTBI primers and CDR3-region Arm-PCR. TCRdb analysed the multiplex PCR reads with MiXCR anew, one entry per CDR3 protein. The data show approximately 400,000 distinct CDR3 sequences, about 23% seen once. Time point indicated: persistent/refractory GD, antithyroid drugs over 5 years with positive TRAb. PBMC-derived RNA was used for the TCR library. The input for sequencing was peripheral blood mononuclear cells (PBMCs), taken when the disease was refractory, from a patient treated with antithyroid drugs. All receptors come from a woman aged 40 to 55 with Graves disease.

This clonotype occurred many times. J is TRBJ1-1 and V is TRBV6-1; 7 bases match TRBD1. V lost 10 bases and J lost 5; bases outside the gene matches: 7. The CDR3 has 12 residues. CDR1 is MNHNS, CDR2 SASEGT, per germline. The CDR3 reads CATYRGWTEAFF. The DNA for the CDR3 is TGTGCCACATACAGGGGTTGGACTGAAGCTTTCTTT.

This clonotype has just a few counts. The V and J genes are TRBV6-2 or TRBV6-3 and TRBJ2-7; D could derive from TRBD1 or TRBD2 (5 bases each). The CDR3 contains 14 residues. V lost 5 bases and J 4 bases, leaving 15 bases between the germline ends. CDR1 and CDR2 from the germline V gene are MNHEY and SVGEGT. DNA of the CDR3: TGTGCCAGCAGTGCCGCCGGGGCTGGGTACGAGCAGTACTTC. Protein: CASSAAGAGYEQYF.

This clonotype was observed many times. This chain links TRBV28 with TRBJ2-7; a possible D gene is TRBD1 (6 bases). Germline V gives CDR1 MDHEN, CDR2 SYDVKM. This CDR3 is built from 15 residues. V was clipped by 6 bases and J by 7 bases, with 22 bases between them. The CDR3 spells CASSRAGRGSKEQYF. The CDR3 coding sequence is TGTGCCAGCAGCCGGGCGGGCAGGGGCTCAAAGGAGCAGTACTTC.

This clonotype was counted only a few times. This may come from a read error, since a much larger clone is one base off. The chain is built from TRBV28 and TRBJ2-7; 7 bases fit TRBD1. The CDR3 length is 12 residues. CDR1 MDHEN and CDR2 SYDVKM come from the germline V gene. V dropped 6 bases and J dropped 9; count of bases not matched to a gene: 8. CDR3 loop: CASSLDRVAQYF. As DNA, the CDR3 is TGTGCCAGCAGCCTTGACAGGGTAGCGCAGTACTTC.

In this sample, this clonotype turned up many times. CDR3 sequence (DNA): TGTGCCAGCAGCTTAGCGGCTAGCCATCAATACGAGCAGTACTTC. As protein: CASSLAASHQYEQYF. The chain is built from TRBV11-2 and TRBJ2-7; weak D call: TRBD2 (5 bases). V dropped 1 base and J dropped 4 bases, with 14 bases sitting between them. The V gene's germline CDR1 is SGHAT and CDR2 FQNNGV. This CDR3 is 15 amino acids long.

This clonotype was seen repeatedly, ten times or more. This sequence joins TRBV28 and TRBJ2-7, with D possibly TRBD2 on 6 matching bases. The CDR3 is 12 amino acids. Trimming removed 8 bases at V and 8 bases at J, with 16 bases between. CDR1 is MDHEN and CDR2 is SYDVKM in the germline V gene. In DNA, the CDR3 is TGTGCCAGCGGGCGGGACCCCGCCAAGCAGTACTTC. Amino acids: CASGRDPAKQYF.

This rearrangement joins TRBV27 to TRBJ2-1; 7 nucleotides agree with TRBD2. After removal of 6 bases from V and 9 bases from J, the junction contained 5 bases not matched to a gene. This CDR3 region has 12 residues. From germline, CDR1 is MNHEY and CDR2 SMNVEV (reference sequence). The CDR3 reads CASSGGWTEQFF. CDR3 nucleotides: TGTGCCAGCAGCGGGGGGTGGACTGAGCAGTTCTTC.

The table lists this clonotype with many counts. The gene calls are TRBV27 and TRBJ2-7; 9 bases agree with TRBD2. CDR3 size: 14 residues. CDR1 MNHEY and CDR2 SMNVEV come from the germline V gene (reference sequence). V lost 3 bases and J lost 5; bases outside the gene matches: 5. The CDR3 DNA is TGTGCCAGCAGTTTTAGAGCGGGGGGCAACGAGCAGTACTTC. Residues: CASSFRAGGNEQYF.

The rearrangement uses TRBV30 and TRBJ1-2, with 9 positions matching TRBD1. The CDR3 loop spans 13 amino acids. Germline V CDR1 and CDR2: GTSNPN, SVGIG (reference sequence). Trimming removed 3 bases from V and 6 bases from J; junction bases left unmatched: 5. CDR3 protein: CAWRRDREDGYTF. CDR3 in DNA: TGTGCCTGGAGAAGGGACAGGGAAGATGGCTACACCTTC.

The rearrangement uses TRBV5-4 and TRBJ1-4; TRBD1 is a possible D gene (5 bases). The V and J ends lost 4 bases and 1 base respectively, with 17 bases between them. Germline V lookup: CDR1 SGHNT, CDR2 YYREEE (reference sequence). CDR3 length equals 17 residues. This chain's CDR3 is CASSPGTRGVTNEKLFF. CDR3 bases: TGTGCCAGCAGCCCGGGGACGCGAGGGGTAACTAATGAAAAACTGTTTTTT.

The rearrangement joins TRBV4-1 to TRBJ2-7; D unclear. CDR1 is MGHRA, CDR2 YSYEKL, per germline. The CDR3 consists of 15 residues. Trimming pared 0 bases from V and 0 bases from J, leaving 9 bases between. CDR3 DNA sequence: TGCGCCAGCAGCCAAGATTGGGCTAACTCCTACGAGCAGTACTTC. It encodes CASSQDWANSYEQYF.

The CDR3 DNA is TGTGCCAGCAGTTACTCGGGGACTAGCGGGAGATCCTACAATGAGCAGTTCTTC. Translation gives CASSYSGTSGRSYNEQFF. The rearrangement joins TRBV6-6 to TRBJ2-1; TRBD2 aligns across 14 bases. This CDR3 has 18 residues. V lost 0 bases and J lost 1; bases outside the gene matches: 2. Germline V lookup: CDR1 MNHNY, CDR2 SVGAGI (reference sequence).

This chain links TRBV29-1 with TRBJ2-7, with no clear D. Looked up from germline, CDR1 is SQVTM and CDR2 is ANQGSEA. This CDR3 has 12 amino acids. Trimming took 7 bases from V and 0 from J, leaving 10 bases between them. In DNA form, the CDR3 reads TGCAGCGCCCGAGGCAGCTCCTACGAGCAGTACTTC. This translates into CSARGSSYEQYF.

This clonotype was recorded at least ten times. The genes are TRBV28 and TRBJ2-1, with 11 bases lining up with TRBD2. In germline, CDR1 is MDHEN, CDR2 SYDVKM. Trimming at V came to 4 bases and at J to 7 bases, leaving 6 bases not matched to a gene. The CDR3 is 15 residues long. The CDR3 DNA sequence: TGTGCCAGCAGTTCACTAGCGGGAGTTACGAATGAGCAGTTCTTC. Protein: CASSSLAGVTNEQFF. Full variable domain (missing parts from reference TRBV28 and TRBJ2-1): DVKVTQSSRYLVKRTGEKVFLECVQDMDHENMFWYRQDPGLGLRLIYFSYDVKMKEKGDIPEGYSVSREKKERFSLILESASTNQTSMYLCASSSLAGVTNEQFFGPGTRLTVL.

This clonotype has a handful of counts. V usage is TRBV18 and J usage is TRBJ1-5; 7 nucleotides line up with TRBD1. The V gene end was trimmed by 4 bases and the J gene end by 2 bases; junction bases not matched to a gene: 8. The CDR3 spans 16 residues. Germline V lookup: CDR1 KGHSH, CDR2 LQKENI. The CDR3 coding sequence is TGTGCCAGCTCACAAACACAGGGGACTGGCAATCAGCCCCAGCATTTT. It specifies CASSQTQGTGNQPQHF.

The chain couples TRBV29-1 to TRBJ1-1, with 9 positions matching TRBD1. There are 13 residues in the CDR3. Losses at the gene ends were 7 bases for V and 1 base for J; bases not matched to a gene: 4. Germline lookup yields CDR1 SQVTM and CDR2 ANQGSEA. This CDR3 reads CSASTGGNTEAFF. CDR3 in DNA: TGCAGCGCTTCGACAGGGGGGAACACTGAAGCTTTCTTT.

This clonotype was detected many times. The chain employs TRBV15 and TRBJ1-5, with 7 bases matching TRBD1. There are 18 residues in the CDR3. The germline V gene encodes CDR1 LNHNV and CDR2 YYDKDF (reference sequence). Trimming removed 0 bases from V and 0 bases from J; junction bases left unmatched: 8. In nucleotides, the CDR3 is TGTGCCACCAGCAGAGATCGCACGACAGGGCTTAGCAATCAGCCCCAGCATTTT. It specifies CATSRDRTTGLSNQPQHF.